This T cell receptor (beta chain) was identified in a study of OX40 agonist ivuxolimab in advanced cancers. The study, taken as a whole, reports: By week 6 at 0.1 to 3.0 mg/kg, blood CD4+ and CD8+ T cells had expanded clonally.

As regards this clone: Its antigen is unidentified.

Clones were sequenced by immunoSEQ multiplex PCR, and TCRdb holds only the in-frame ones, with some missing. The sample carries tens of thousands of clones, roughly four fifths recorded once. Per germline, CDR1 KGHSH and CDR2 LQKENI. There are 14 residues in the CDR3. Trimming at V came to 3 bases and at J to 2 bases, leaving 2 bases not matched to a gene. Here the sequenced sample was CD4+ or CD8+ T cells sorted from blood, taken in a trial of the OX40 agonist ivuxolimab. This chain uses TRBV18 with TRBJ2-3; 7 bases match TRBD2. This TCR was recovered from an adult with an advanced solid tumor such as melanoma, head and neck, liver or kidney cancer. CDR3 sequence reads: CASSPGLTTDTQYF. The CDR3 nucleotides are TGTGCCAGCTCACCGGGACTAACCACAGATACGCAGTATTTT. Full variable domain (rest looked up from reference TRBV18 and TRBJ2-3): NAGVMQNPRHLVRRRGQEARLRCSPMKGHSHVYWYRQLPEEGLKFMVYLQKENIIDESGMPKERFSAEFPKEGPSILRIQQVVRGDSAAYFCASSPGLTTDTQYFGPGTRLTVL.